Listed below are T cell receptor beta chains from one sample, sequenced in a study of blood T cell repertoires in COVID-19. Profiled with immunoSEQ multiplex PCR; TCRdb holds only in-frame clones, not every one. The repertoire consists of approximately 65,000 clones, with roughly 92% occurring once and the leading ten covering approximately 2.9%. Sequenced material: peripheral blood. Every receptor here comes from a man between 70 and 80 years old with active COVID-19. Each CDR3 is given with its conserved first and last residue.

j_call v_call cdr3_aa
TRBJ1-2 TRBV7-9 CASSPGNSYGYTF
TRBJ2-2 TRBV10-2 CASSENSGANTGELFF
TRBJ1-1 TRBV10-3 CAISPQGRTEAFF
TRBJ2-1 TRBV6-6 CACDLSGGSNEQFF
TRBJ2-1 TRBV14 CASSQDWGGSNEQFF
TRBJ2-1 TRBV7-9 CASSLRGSSYNEQFF
TRBJ2-1 TRBV7-9 CASSLGSGVSQQFF
TRBJ1-6 TRBV19 CASRPHRDSRSPLHF
TRBJ2-2 TRBV7-6 CASRPFGGLAAGTGELFF
TRBJ2-5 TRBV5-1 CASSLVSGGGQETQYF
TRBJ2-5 TRBV7-2 CASSLKVGGRETQYF
TRBJ2-3 TRBV7-9 CASSLGGLATRLTDTQYF
TRBJ2-1 TRBV18 CASSPLGTGDNEQFF
TRBJ2-5 TRBV3-1/TRBV3-2 CASSEQGFQETQYF
TRBJ2-5 TRBV19 CASRNTGPQETQYF
TRBJ2-4 TRBV19 CASSIASRGAKNIQYF
TRBJ1-4 TRBV28 CASSLTGRSEKLFF
TRBJ1-2 TRBV19 CASSIWDRAQAGTNYGYTF
TRBJ2-3 TRBV7-3 CASSLTQGAGDTQYF
TRBJ1-5 TRBV7-2 CASSLGRDQPQHF
TRBJ1-3 TRBV29-1 CSVGQANGNTIYF
TRBJ1-6 TRBV5-4 CASSLGGSGPQSPLHF
TRBJ2-2 TRBV11-2 CASRPNRRAGELFF
TRBJ2-5 TRBV11-3 CASSFWGLAVQETQYF
TRBJ1-5 TRBV19 CASSIGYSREIGQPQHF
TRBJ2-5 TRBV6-4 CASTGKGLAGAETQYF
TRBJ1-1 TRBV6-1 CASSERGQNTEAFF
TRBJ2-3 TRBV6-2/TRBV6-3 CASSLGHRTDTQYF
TRBJ2-7 TRBV21-1 CASSALARRGFYEQYF
TRBJ2-2 TRBV5-4 CASSLPTGRTGELFF
TRBJ2-7 TRBV7-8 CASSLPAGYEQYF
TRBJ1-2 TRBV6-5 CASRDRATNYGYTF
TRBJ2-5 TRBV2 CASRPGQGPETQYF
TRBJ2-2 TRBV5-5 CASSLQWRGGGGELFF
TRBJ1-3 TRBV15 CATSRDRGQGNTIYF
TRBJ2-3 TRBV5-6 CASSAYPGQGTDTQYF
TRBJ2-2 TRBV28 CASSLTQHTGELFF
TRBJ1-4 TRBV6-1 CASSDNGATGEKLFF
TRBJ2-5 TRBV4-2 CASSQDSGGNRQETQYF
TRBJ1-2 TRBV6-2/TRBV6-3 CASSYVVSYGYTF
TRBJ1-2 TRBV3-1/TRBV3-2 CASSHLNWRKGTLDYGYTF
TRBJ1-6 TRBV5-1 CASSYGENSPLHF
TRBJ1-3 TRBV19 CASYGTGTGNTIYF
TRBJ1-2 TRBV10-3 CAISGGIENYGYTF
TRBJ2-2 TRBV5-4 CASSAGYTGELFF
TRBJ2-1 TRBV10-3 CAIGTGAVNEQFF
TRBJ2-1 TRBV11-3 CASNPNGTLSHHNEQFF
TRBJ2-7 TRBV7-9 CASSERDGPYEQYF
TRBJ1-2 TRBV18 CASSPSSGTDYGYTF
TRBJ2-7 TRBV6-5 CASSYSNPTGGQYF
TRBJ2-7 TRBV7-3 CASSLQGSSYEQYF
TRBJ1-2 TRBV5-8 CASSSPFGYTF
TRBJ1-2 TRBV4-3 CASSQAPIAGANYGYTF
TRBJ1-5 TRBV9 CASSVGQGATLNQPQHF
TRBJ2-1 TRBV11-2 CASTHGGGLEQFF